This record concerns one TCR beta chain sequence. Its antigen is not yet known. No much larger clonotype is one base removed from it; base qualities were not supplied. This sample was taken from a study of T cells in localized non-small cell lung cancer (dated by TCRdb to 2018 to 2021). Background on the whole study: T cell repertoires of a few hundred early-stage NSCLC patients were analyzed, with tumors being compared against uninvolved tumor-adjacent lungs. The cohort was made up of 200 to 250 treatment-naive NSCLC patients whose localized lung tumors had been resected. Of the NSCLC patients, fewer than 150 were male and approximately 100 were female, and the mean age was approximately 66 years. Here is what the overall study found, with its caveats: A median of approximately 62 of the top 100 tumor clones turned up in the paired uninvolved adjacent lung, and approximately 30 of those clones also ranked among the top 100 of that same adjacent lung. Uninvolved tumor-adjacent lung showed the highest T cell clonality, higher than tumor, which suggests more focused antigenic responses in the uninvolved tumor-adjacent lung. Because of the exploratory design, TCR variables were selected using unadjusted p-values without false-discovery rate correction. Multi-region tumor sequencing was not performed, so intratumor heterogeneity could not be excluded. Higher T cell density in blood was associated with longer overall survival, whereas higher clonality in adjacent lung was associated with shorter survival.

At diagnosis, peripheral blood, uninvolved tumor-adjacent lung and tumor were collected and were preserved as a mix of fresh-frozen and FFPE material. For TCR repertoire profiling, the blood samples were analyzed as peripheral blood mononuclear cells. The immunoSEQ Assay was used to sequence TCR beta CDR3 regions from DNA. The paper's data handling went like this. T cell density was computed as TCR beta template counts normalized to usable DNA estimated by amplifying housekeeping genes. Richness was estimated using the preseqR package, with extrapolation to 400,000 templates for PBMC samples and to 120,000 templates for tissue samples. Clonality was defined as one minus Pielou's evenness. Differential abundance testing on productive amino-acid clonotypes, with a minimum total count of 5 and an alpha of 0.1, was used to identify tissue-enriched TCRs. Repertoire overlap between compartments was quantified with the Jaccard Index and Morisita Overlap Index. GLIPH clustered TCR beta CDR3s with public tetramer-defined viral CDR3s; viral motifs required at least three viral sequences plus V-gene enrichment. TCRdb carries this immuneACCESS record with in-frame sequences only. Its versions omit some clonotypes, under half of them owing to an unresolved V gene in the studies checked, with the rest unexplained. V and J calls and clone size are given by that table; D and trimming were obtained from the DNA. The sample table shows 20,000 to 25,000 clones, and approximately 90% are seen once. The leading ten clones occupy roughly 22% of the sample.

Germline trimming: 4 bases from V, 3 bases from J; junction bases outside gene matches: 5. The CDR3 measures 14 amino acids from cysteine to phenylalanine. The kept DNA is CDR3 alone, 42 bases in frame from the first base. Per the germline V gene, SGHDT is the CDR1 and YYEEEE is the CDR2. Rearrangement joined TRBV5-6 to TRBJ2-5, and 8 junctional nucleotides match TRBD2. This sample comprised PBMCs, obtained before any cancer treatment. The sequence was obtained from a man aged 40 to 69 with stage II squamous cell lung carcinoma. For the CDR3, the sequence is CASSRAGGEETQYF. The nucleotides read TGTGCCAGCAGCCGGGCGGGGGGCGAAGAGACCCAGTACTTC.